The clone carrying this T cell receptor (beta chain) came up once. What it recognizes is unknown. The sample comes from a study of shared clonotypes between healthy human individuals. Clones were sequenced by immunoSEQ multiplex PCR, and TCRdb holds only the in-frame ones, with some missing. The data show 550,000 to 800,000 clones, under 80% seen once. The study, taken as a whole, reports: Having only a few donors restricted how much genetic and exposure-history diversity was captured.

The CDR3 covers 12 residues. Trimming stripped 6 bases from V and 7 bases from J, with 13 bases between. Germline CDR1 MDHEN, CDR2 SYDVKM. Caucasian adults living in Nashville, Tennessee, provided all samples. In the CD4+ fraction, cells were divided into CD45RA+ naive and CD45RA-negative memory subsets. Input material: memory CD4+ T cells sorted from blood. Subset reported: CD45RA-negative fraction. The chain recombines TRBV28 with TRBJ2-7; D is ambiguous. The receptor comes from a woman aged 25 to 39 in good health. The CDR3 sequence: CASSRYPGEQYF. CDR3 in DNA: TGTGCCAGCAGCCGTTATCCGGGTGAGCAGTACTTC.